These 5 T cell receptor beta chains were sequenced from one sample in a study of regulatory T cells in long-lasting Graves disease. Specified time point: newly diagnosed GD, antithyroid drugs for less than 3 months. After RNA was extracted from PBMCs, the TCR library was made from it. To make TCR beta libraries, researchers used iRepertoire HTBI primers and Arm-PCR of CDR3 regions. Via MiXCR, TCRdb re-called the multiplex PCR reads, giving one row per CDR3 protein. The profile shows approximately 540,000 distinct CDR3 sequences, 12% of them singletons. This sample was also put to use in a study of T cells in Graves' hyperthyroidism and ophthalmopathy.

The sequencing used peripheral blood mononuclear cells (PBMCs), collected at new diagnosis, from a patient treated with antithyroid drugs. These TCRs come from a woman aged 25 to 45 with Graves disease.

Here the CDR3 reads CAILTGERLGGLPYEQYF. In DNA form, the CDR3 reads TGTGCCATCCTGACGGGGGAGCGACTTGGAGGGTTGCCCTACGAGCAGTACTTC. V gene TRBV25-1 combines with J gene TRBJ2-7; D may be TRBD2 (6 bases). Germline loops: CDR1 MGHDK, CDR2 SYGVNS. Deletions cut 10 bases from V and 2 bases from J, with 30 bases between. The CDR3 is 18 residues long.

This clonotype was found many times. As DNA, the CDR3 is TGTGCCAGCAGTTACATCCGGGGACAGGGTATGGATCAGCCCCAGCATTTT. Translation: CASSYIRGQGMDQPQHF. This chain uses TRBV6-2 or TRBV6-3 with TRBJ1-5; 9 bases map to TRBD1. The CDR3 is 17 amino acids. Germline CDR1 is MNHEY and CDR2 is SVGEGT. V trimming: 2 bases; J trimming: 5 bases; junction bases outside the gene matches: 10.

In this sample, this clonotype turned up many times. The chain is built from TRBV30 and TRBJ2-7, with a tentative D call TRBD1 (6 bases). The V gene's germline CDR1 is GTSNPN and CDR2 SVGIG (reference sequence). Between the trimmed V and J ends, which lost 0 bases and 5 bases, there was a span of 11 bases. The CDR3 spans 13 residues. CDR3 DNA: TGTGCCTGGAGTGTGTTAGGGGGTAACGAGCAGTACTTC. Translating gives CAWSVLGGNEQYF.

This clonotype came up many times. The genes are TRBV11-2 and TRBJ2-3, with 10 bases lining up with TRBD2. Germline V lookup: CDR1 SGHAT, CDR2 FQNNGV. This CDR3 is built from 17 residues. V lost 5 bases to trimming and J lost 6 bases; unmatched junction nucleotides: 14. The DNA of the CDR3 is TGTGCCAGCAGCCCTACTTGGACTAGCGGACTGAGGGATACGCAGTATTTT. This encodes CASSPTWTSGLRDTQYF.

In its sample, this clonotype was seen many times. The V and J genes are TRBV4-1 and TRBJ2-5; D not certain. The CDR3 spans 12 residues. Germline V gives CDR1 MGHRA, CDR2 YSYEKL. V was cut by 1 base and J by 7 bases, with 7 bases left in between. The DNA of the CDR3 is TGCGCCAGCAGCCAAGCAACGGGGACCCAGTACTTC. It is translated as CASSQATGTQYF.